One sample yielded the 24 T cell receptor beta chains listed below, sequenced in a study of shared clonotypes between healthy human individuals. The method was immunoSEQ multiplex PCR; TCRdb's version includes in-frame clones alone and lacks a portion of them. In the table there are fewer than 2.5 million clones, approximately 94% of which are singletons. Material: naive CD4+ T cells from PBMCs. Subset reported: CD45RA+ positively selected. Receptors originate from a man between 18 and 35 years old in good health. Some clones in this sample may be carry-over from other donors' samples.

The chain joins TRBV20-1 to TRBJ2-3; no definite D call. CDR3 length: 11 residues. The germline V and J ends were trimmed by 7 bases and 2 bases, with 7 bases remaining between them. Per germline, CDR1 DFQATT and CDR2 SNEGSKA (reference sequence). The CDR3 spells CSVWSTDTQYF. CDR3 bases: TGCAGTGTTTGGTCCACAGATACGCAGTATTTT.

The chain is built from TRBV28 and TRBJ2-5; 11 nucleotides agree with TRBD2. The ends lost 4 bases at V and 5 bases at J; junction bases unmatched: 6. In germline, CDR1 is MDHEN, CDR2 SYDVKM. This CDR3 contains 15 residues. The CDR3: CASSSLLAGVETQYF. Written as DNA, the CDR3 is TGTGCCAGCAGTTCGCTACTAGCGGGAGTGGAGACCCAGTACTTC.

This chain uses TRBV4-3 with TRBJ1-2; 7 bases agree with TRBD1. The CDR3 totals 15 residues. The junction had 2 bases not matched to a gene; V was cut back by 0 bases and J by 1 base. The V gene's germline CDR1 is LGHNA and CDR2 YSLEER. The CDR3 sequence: CASSQETGNNYGYTF. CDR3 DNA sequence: TGCGCCAGCAGCCAAGAGACAGGGAATAACTATGGCTACACCTTC.

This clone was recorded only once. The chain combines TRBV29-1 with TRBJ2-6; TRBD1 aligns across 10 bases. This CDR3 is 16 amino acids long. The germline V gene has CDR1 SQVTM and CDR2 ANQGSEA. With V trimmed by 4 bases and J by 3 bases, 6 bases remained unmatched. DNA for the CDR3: TGCAGCGTTGGGCAAGACAGGGGGCGTGGGGCCAACGTCCTGACTTTC. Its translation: CSVGQDRGRGANVLTF. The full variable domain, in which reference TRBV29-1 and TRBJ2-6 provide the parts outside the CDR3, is SAVISQKPSRDICQRGTSLTIQCQVDSQVTMMFWYRQQPGQSLTLIATANQGSEATYESGFVIDKFPISRPNLTFSTLTVSNMSPEDSSIYLCSVGQDRGRGANVLTFGAGSRLTVL.

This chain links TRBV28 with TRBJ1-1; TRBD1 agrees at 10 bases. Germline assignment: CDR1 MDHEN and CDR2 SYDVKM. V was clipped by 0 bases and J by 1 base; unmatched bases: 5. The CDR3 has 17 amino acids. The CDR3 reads CASSLWPGQGTNTEAFF. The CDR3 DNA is TGTGCCAGCAGTTTATGGCCGGGACAGGGGACGAACACTGAAGCTTTCTTT. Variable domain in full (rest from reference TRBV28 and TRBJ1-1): DVKVTQSSRYLVKRTGEKVFLECVQDMDHENMFWYRQDPGLGLRLIYFSYDVKMKEKGDIPEGYSVSREKKERFSLILESASTNQTSMYLCASSLWPGQGTNTEAFFGQGTRLTVV.

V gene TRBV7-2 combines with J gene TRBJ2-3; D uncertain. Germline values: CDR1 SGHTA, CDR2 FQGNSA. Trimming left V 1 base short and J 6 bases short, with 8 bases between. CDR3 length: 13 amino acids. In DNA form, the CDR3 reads TGTGCCAGCAGCTTAGAAACCAGGGATACGCAGTATTTT. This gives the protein CASSLETRDTQYF.

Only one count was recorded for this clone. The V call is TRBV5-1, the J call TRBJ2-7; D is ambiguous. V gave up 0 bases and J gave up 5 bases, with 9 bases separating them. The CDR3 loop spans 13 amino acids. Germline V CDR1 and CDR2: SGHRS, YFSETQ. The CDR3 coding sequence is TGCGCCAGCAGCTTGGCCGAACTAAACGAGCAGTACTTC. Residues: CASSLAELNEQYF.

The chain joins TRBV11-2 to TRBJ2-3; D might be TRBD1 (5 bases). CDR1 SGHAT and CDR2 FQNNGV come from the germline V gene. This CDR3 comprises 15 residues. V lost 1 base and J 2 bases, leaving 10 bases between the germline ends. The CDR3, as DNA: TGTGCCAGCAGCTTAGGGGGCTTTCCCACAGATACGCAGTATTTT. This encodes CASSLGGFPTDTQYF.

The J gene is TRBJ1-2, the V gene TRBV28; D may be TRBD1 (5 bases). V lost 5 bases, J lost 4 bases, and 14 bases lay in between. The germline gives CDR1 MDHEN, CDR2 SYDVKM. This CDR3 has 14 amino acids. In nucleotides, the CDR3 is TGTGCCAGCAGTCGCAGGGCTACGGGCTATGGCTACACCTTC. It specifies CASSRRATGYGYTF.

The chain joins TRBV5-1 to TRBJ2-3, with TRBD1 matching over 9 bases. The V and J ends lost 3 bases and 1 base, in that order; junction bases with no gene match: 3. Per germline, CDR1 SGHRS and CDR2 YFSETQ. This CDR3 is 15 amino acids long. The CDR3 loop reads CASSWTGVGTDTQYF. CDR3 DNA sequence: TGCGCCAGCAGCTGGACAGGGGTCGGCACAGATACGCAGTATTTT.

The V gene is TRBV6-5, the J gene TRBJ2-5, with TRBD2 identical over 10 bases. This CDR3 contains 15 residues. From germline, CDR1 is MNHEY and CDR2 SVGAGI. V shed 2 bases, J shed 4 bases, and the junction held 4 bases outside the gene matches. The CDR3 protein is CASSYSGRAPETQYF. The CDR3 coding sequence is TGTGCCAGCAGTTACAGCGGGAGGGCCCCAGAGACCCAGTACTTC.

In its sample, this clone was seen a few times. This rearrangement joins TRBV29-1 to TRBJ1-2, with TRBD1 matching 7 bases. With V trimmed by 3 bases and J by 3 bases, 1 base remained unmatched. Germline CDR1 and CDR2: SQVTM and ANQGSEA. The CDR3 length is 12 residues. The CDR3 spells CSVDGQDYGYTF. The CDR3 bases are TGCAGCGTTGATGGACAGGACTATGGCTACACCTTC.

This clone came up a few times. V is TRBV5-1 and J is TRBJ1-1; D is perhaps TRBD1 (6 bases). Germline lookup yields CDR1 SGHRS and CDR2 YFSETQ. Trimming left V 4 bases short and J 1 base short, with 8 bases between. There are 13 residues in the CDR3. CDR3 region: CASSMGQNTEAFF. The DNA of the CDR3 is TGCGCCAGCAGCATGGGACAGAACACTGAAGCTTTCTTT.

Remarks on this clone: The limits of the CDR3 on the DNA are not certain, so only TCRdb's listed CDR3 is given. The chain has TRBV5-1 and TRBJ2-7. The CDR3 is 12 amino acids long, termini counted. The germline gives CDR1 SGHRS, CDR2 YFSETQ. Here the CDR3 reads CASRVGSGTMYF.

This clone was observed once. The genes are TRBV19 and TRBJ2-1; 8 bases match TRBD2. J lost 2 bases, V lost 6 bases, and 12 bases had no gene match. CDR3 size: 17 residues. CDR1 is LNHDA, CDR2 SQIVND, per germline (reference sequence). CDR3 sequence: CASSTPGTRHTYNEQFF. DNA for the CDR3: TGTGCCAGTAGCACCCCCGGGACTAGACATACCTACAATGAGCAGTTCTTC.

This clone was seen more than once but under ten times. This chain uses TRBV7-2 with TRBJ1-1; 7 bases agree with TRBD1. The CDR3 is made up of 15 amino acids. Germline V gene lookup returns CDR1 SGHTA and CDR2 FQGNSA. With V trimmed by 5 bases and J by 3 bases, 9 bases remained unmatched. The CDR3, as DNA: TGTGCCAGCAGCCGCAGGGGGATACTGTACACTGAAGCTTTCTTT. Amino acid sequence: CASSRRGILYTEAFF.

The CDR3, as DNA: TGTGCCAGCAGCTTGGGCGCCGGTTCGATCTCCTACGAGCAGTACTTC. It translates to CASSLGAGSISYEQYF. The chain uses TRBV5-4 and TRBJ2-7; no reliable D call. The germline CDR1 and CDR2 sequences are SGHNT and YYREEE (reference sequence). The CDR3 has 16 residues. V lost 0 bases, J lost 0 bases, and 13 bases lay in between.

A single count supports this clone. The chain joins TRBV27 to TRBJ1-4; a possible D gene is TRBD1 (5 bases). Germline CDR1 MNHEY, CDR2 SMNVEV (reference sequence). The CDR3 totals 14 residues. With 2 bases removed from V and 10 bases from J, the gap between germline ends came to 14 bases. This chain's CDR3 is CASSLNPGILKLFF. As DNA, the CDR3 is TGTGCCAGCAGTTTAAACCCAGGGATCTTAAAACTGTTTTTT.

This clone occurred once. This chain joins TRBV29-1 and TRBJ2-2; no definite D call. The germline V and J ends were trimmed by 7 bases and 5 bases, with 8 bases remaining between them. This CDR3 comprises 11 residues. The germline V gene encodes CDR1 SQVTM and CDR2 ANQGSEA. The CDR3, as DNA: TGCAGCGCCTCCTGGACCGGGGAGCTGTTTTTT. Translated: CSASWTGELFF.

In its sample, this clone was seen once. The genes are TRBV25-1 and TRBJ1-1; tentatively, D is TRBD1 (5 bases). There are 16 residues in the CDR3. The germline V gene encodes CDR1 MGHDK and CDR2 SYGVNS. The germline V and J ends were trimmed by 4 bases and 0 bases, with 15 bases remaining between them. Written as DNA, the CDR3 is TGTGCCAGCAGTGTCCGGACGGGACTTCTGAACACTGAAGCTTTCTTT. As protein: CASSVRTGLLNTEAFF.

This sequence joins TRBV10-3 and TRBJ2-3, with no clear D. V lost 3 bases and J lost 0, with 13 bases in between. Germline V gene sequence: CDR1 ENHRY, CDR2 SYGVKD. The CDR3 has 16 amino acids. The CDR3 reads CAISEVRLVSTDTQYF. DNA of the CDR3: TGTGCCATCAGTGAAGTAAGGTTGGTTAGCACAGATACGCAGTATTTT.

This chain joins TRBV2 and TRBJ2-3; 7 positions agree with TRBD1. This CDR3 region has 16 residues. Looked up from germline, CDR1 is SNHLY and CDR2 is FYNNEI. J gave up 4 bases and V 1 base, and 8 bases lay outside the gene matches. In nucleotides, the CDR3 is TGTGCCAGCAGTGAAGAAGGGGGCGGTCTCGCAGATACGCAGTATTTT. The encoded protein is CASSEEGGGLADTQYF.

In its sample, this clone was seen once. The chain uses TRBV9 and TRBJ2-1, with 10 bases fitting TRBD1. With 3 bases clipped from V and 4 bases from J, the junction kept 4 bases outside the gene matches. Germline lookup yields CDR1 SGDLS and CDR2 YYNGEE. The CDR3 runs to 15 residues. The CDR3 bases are TGTGCCAGCAGCGGATGGACAGGGGGTTACAATGAGCAGTTCTTC. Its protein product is CASSGWTGGYNEQFF.

For the CDR3, the DNA is TGTGCCAGCAGTTTACGACGGCCTATAAGGGAGCTGTTTTTT. This encodes CASSLRRPIRELFF. The V gene is TRBV27, the J gene TRBJ2-2; D gene uncertain. V dropped 2 bases and J dropped 9 bases, with 13 bases sitting between them. The CDR3 runs 14 residues. CDR1 and CDR2 from the germline V gene are MNHEY and SMNVEV (reference sequence).